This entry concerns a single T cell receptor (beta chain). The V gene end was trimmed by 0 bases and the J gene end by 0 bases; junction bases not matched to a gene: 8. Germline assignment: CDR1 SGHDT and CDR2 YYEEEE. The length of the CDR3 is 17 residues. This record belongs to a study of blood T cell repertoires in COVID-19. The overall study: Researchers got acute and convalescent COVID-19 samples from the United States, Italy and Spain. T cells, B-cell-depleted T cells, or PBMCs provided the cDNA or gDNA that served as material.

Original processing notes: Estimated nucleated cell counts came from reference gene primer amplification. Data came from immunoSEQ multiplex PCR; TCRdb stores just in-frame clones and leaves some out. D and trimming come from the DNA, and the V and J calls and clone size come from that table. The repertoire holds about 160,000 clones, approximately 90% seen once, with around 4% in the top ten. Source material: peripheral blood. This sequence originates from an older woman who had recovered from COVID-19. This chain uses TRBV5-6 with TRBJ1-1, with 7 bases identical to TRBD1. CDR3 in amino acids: CASSLGGRGDMNTEAFF. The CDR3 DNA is TGTGCCAGCAGCTTGGGAGGCAGGGGGGACATGAACACTGAAGCTTTCTTT.